Listed here are 28 T cell receptor beta chains from one sample, sequenced in a study of cytomegalovirus exposure and HLA in healthy donors. Here immunoSEQ multiplex PCR was the method, and the copy in TCRdb shows in-frame clones only, minus some. The profile shows approximately 180,000 clones, roughly 86% of them singletons. Input material: PBMCs. These receptor sequences come from a man in his late teens or twenties in good health and CMV-seropositive.

J is TRBJ1-1 and V is TRBV25-1, with a possible D match to TRBD1 (5 bases). Germline V gene data show CDR1 as MGHDK and CDR2 as SYGVNS. The V gene lost 4 bases and the J gene lost 3 bases, with 9 bases spanning the gap. This CDR3 is built from 13 residues. The CDR3 here is CASSAQTDTEAFF. In DNA, the CDR3 is TGTGCCAGCAGTGCCCAGACAGACACTGAAGCTTTCTTT.

V gene TRBV5-1 combines with J gene TRBJ2-6; 9 positions match TRBD1. Trimming cost V 3 bases and J 0 bases; bases outside gene matches: 7. Germline CDR1 is SGHRS and CDR2 is YFSETQ. This CDR3 is built from 18 residues. CDR3 region: CASSSGQGLSSGANVLTF. Written as DNA, the CDR3 is TGCGCCAGCAGCTCCGGACAGGGGTTAAGCTCTGGGGCCAACGTCCTGACTTTC.

Concerning this clone itself: The junction and the germline gene differ at one end; a read error may be behind it. The chain links TRBV7-2 to TRBJ2-7, with D tentatively TRBD2 (7 bases). The CDR3 contains 11 residues. Per the germline V gene, CDR1 is SGHTA and CDR2 is FQGNSA. CDR3 DNA: TGTGCCAGCAGCTTAGAAGGGGGGACTACCTTC. Protein sequence: CASSLEGGTTF.

Here the CDR3 DNA reads TGTGCCAGCAGCTTGATGGCGGGAGAGGGAGATACGCAGTATTTT. This sequence encodes CASSLMAGEGDTQYF. This chain uses TRBV5-6 with TRBJ2-3; 7 bases fit TRBD2. Trimming cost V 1 base and J 5 bases; bases outside gene matches: 7. CDR1 SGHDT and CDR2 YYEEEE come from the germline V gene. The CDR3 spans 15 residues.

This sequence joins TRBV5-5 and TRBJ2-7, with a weak D call TRBD1 (6 bases). CDR1 is SGHKS and CDR2 is YYEKEE in the germline V gene (reference sequence). The CDR3 is made up of 14 amino acids. V shed 4 bases and J shed 2 bases, with 13 bases lying between them. CDR3 region: CASSPLDSPYEQYF. In DNA form, the CDR3 reads TGTGCCAGCAGCCCCCTGGACAGCCCCTACGAGCAGTACTTC.

This chain connects TRBV4-3 to TRBJ2-7; 8 nucleotides line up with TRBD1. V dropped 0 bases and J dropped 3; count of bases not matched to a gene: 7. Per the germline V gene, CDR1 is LGHNA and CDR2 is YSLEER. The CDR3 has 16 amino acids. The chain's CDR3 is CASSQDRAGGHYEQYF. CDR3 in DNA: TGCGCCAGCAGCCAAGATCGGGCAGGGGGCCACTACGAGCAGTACTTC.

The gene calls are TRBV14 and TRBJ2-3, with D hard to call. In germline, CDR1 is SGHDN, CDR2 FVKESK. Trimming removed 2 bases at V and 7 bases at J, with 10 bases between. This CDR3 spans 13 amino acids. In DNA form, the CDR3 reads TGTGCCAGCAGCCAATTTCTATCTAATACGCAGTATTTT. Translated, it gives CASSQFLSNTQYF.

The chain has TRBV4-2 and TRBJ1-2; TRBD1 might be the D (5 bases). This CDR3 is 14 amino acids long. CDR1 is LGHNA, CDR2 YNFKEQ, per germline. The V gene lost 4 bases and the J gene lost 2 bases, with 11 bases spanning the gap. Here the CDR3 DNA reads TGTGCCAGCAGCCCCGGTGGGGGGAACTATGGCTACACCTTC. Its protein product is CASSPGGGNYGYTF.

The V call is TRBV30, the J call TRBJ2-7, with D maybe TRBD1 (6 bases). This CDR3 has 13 amino acids. V was shortened by 2 bases and J by 2 bases, with 10 bases between the two germline ends. Germline assignment: CDR1 GTSNPN and CDR2 SVGIG (reference sequence). CDR3 loop: CAWSLTGPYEQYF. The CDR3 DNA is TGTGCCTGGAGTTTAACAGGGCCCTACGAGCAGTACTTC.

The count of this clone is one. The V gene is TRBV28, the J gene TRBJ2-1; 7 bases align to TRBD1. With V trimmed by 8 bases and J by 4 bases, 8 bases remained unmatched. Germline lookup yields CDR1 MDHEN and CDR2 SYDVKM. The CDR3 totals 14 residues. This CDR3 is CASGLTGAYNEQFF. The DNA for the CDR3 is TGTGCCAGCGGCCTTACAGGGGCTTACAATGAGCAGTTCTTC.

The chain employs TRBV5-4 and TRBJ2-7, with D possibly TRBD1 on 6 matching bases. Trimming stripped 3 bases from V and 5 bases from J, with 9 bases between. Germline CDR1 SGHNT, CDR2 YYREEE (reference sequence). The CDR3 is made up of 12 amino acids. The CDR3 is CASSSTGNEQYF. In DNA form, the CDR3 reads TGTGCCAGCAGCTCCACAGGGAACGAGCAGTACTTC.

The chain carries TRBV5-1 and TRBJ2-3; D gene unclear. CDR1 is SGHRS, CDR2 YFSETQ, per germline. The CDR3 is made up of 13 amino acids. Trimming stripped 0 bases from V and 4 bases from J, with 6 bases between. CDR3 amino acids: CASSLAPADTQYF. The DNA of the CDR3 is TGCGCCAGCAGCTTGGCTCCTGCAGATACGCAGTATTTT.

The rearrangement links TRBV6-5 to TRBJ1-2; the D gene is possibly TRBD1 (5 bases). Trimming took 6 bases from V and 8 from J, leaving 19 bases between them. Germline V CDR1 and CDR2: MNHEY, SVGAGI. The CDR3 has 14 residues. CDR3 in amino acids: CASSPQGEVKGYTF. The CDR3 DNA sequence: TGTGCCAGCAGCCCCCAAGGGGAGGTTAAGGGCTACACCTTC.

This sequence joins TRBV15 and TRBJ1-2; maybe TRBD1 (5 bases). V shed 1 base and J shed 6 bases, with 12 bases lying between them. CDR1 is LNHNV, CDR2 YYDKDF, per germline (reference sequence). The CDR3 is 14 residues long. In DNA, the CDR3 is TGTGCCACCAGCAGAGGGACAAAAGGGGATGGCTACACCTTC. Translation gives CATSRGTKGDGYTF.

The V call is TRBV4-3, the J call TRBJ2-7; 10 bases are shared with TRBD2. Germline V CDR1 and CDR2: LGHNA, YSLEER. This CDR3 is built from 15 residues. Losses at the gene ends were 0 bases for V and 5 bases for J; bases not matched to a gene: 4. The CDR3 protein is CASSQDFGLADEQYF. CDR3 bases: TGCGCCAGCAGCCAAGATTTTGGACTAGCGGACGAGCAGTACTTC.

The V gene is TRBV29-1, the J gene TRBJ1-4, with a tentative D call TRBD1 (6 bases). This CDR3 is built from 15 residues. CDR1 and CDR2 from the germline V gene are SQVTM and ANQGSEA. V was cut by 4 bases and J by 4 bases, with 16 bases left in between. The DNA of the CDR3 is TGCAGCGTTGGACAGGCCGCCGCTAGTAATGAAAAACTGTTTTTT. It translates to CSVGQAAASNEKLFF.

This sequence joins TRBV6-1 and TRBJ2-5; 9 bases align to TRBD2. The CDR3 covers 15 residues. Trimming at V came to 2 bases and at J to 5 bases, leaving 6 bases not matched to a gene. Germline V CDR1 and CDR2: MNHNS, SASEGT. The DNA for the CDR3 is TGTGCCAGCAGTGAAAGTAGCGGGAGCGGGGAGACCCAGTACTTC. Translating gives CASSESSGSGETQYF.

The chain recombines TRBV5-6 with TRBJ2-3; 11 nucleotides line up with TRBD2. From germline, CDR1 is SGHDT and CDR2 YYEEEE. The CDR3 is 17 residues long. V lost 3 bases and J lost 3; bases outside the gene matches: 9. This chain's CDR3 is CASSSKLAGAATDTQYF. In DNA, the CDR3 is TGTGCCAGCAGCTCAAAACTAGCGGGAGCGGCTACAGATACGCAGTATTTT.

The CDR3 coding sequence is TGCGCCAGCAGCCAAGACCTTTGGCCGAAGAACACTGAAGCTTTCTTT. This gives the protein CASSQDLWPKNTEAFF. V is TRBV4-1 and J is TRBJ1-1, with D uncertain. The ends were cut back, 0 bases at V and 1 base at J, with 12 bases in the middle. Germline V gene data show CDR1 as MGHRA and CDR2 as YSYEKL. This CDR3 is built from 16 residues.

The chain recombines TRBV7-9 with TRBJ2-1, with D possibly matching TRBD2 (6 bases). Per the germline V gene, CDR1 is SEHNR and CDR2 is FQNEAQ (reference sequence). Trimming removed 6 bases at V and 8 bases at J, with 17 bases between. This CDR3 comprises 14 residues. The CDR3 region has the DNA TGTGCCAGCAGTTTTGGACCCGGGAGCGATGAGCAGTTCTTC. Its translation: CASSFGPGSDEQFF. Full variable domain (outside the CDR3, taken from reference TRBV7-9 and TRBJ2-1): DTGVSQNPRHKITKRGQNVTFRCDPISEHNRLYWYRQTLGQGPEFLTYFQNEAQLEKSRLLSDRFSAERPKGSFSTLEIQRTEQGDSAMYLCASSFGPGSDEQFFGPGTRLTVL.

The chain joins TRBV19 to TRBJ1-4; 8 bases agree with TRBD1. CDR1 and CDR2 (germline): LNHDA, SQIVND (reference sequence). CDR3 length equals 13 residues. V lost 7 bases to trimming and J lost 5 bases; unmatched junction nucleotides: 3. The CDR3 sequence: CASNYRGNEKLFF. DNA of the CDR3: TGTGCCAGTAATTACAGGGGGAATGAAAAACTGTTTTTT.

V is TRBV18 and J is TRBJ2-7; the D is unclear. Between the trimmed V and J ends, which lost 1 base and 6 bases, there was a span of 19 bases. The V gene's germline CDR1 is KGHSH and CDR2 LQKENI. The length of the CDR3 is 16 residues. As DNA, the CDR3 is TGTGCCAGCTCACCACGCTTTAGCATCCTATCCGGCGAGCAGTACTTC. This sequence encodes CASSPRFSILSGEQYF.

This chain connects TRBV10-3 to TRBJ2-1; 10 nucleotides align to TRBD2. Trimming cost V 10 bases and J 8 bases; bases outside gene matches: 11. Germline V CDR1 and CDR2: ENHRY, SYGVKD. The CDR3 has 14 residues. CDR3 loop: CASSGGIPHHEQFF. The CDR3 DNA follows: TGTGCCAGTAGCGGGGGGATCCCGCACCATGAGCAGTTCTTC.

The chain is built from TRBV5-1 and TRBJ2-2; 10 bases are a match to TRBD2. Trimming at V came to 4 bases and at J to 1 base, leaving 4 bases not matched to a gene. The CDR3 runs 16 residues. Germline V gene lookup returns CDR1 SGHRS and CDR2 YFSETQ. Here the CDR3 reads CASSPLAGGNTGELFF. CDR3 bases: TGCGCCAGCAGCCCGTTAGCGGGGGGGAACACCGGGGAGCTGTTTTTT.

In this sample, this clone turned up once. The CDR3 here is CASSYGGLNTEAFF. The CDR3 DNA is TGTGCCAGCAGTTACGGAGGGTTGAACACTGAAGCTTTCTTT. This sequence joins TRBV6-5 and TRBJ1-1; D call uncertain. The V end lost 2 bases, the J end lost 0 bases, and 7 bases lay between the germline ends. This CDR3 region has 14 residues. Germline CDR1 reads MNHEY; CDR2 reads SVGAGI.

The chain has TRBV14 and TRBJ2-7; 7 bases match TRBD2. V shed 0 bases, J shed 3 bases, and the junction held 5 bases outside the gene matches. CDR3 length equals 15 residues. Germline V CDR1 and CDR2: SGHDN, FVKESK. This CDR3 reads CASSQDVREGYEQYF. As DNA, the CDR3 is TGTGCCAGCAGCCAAGATGTGAGGGAGGGCTACGAGCAGTACTTC.

The chain uses TRBV5-6 and TRBJ1-2; possible D gene TRBD1, 6 bases. Germline CDR1 reads SGHDT; CDR2 reads YYEEEE. V was clipped by 2 bases and J by 4 bases, with 12 bases between them. This CDR3 has 14 amino acids. The CDR3 loop reads CASSFQGPTYGYTF. The DNA for the CDR3 is TGTGCCAGCAGCTTTCAGGGGCCTACCTATGGCTACACCTTC.

J is TRBJ2-1 and V is TRBV28; D possibly corresponds to TRBD1 (5 bases). Germline lookup yields CDR1 MDHEN and CDR2 SYDVKM. This CDR3 region has 16 residues. Trimming cost V 5 bases and J 5 bases, with 19 bases left between them. CDR3 protein: CASSHRQGMGHNEQFF. CDR3 coding DNA: TGTGCCAGCAGTCACCGTCAGGGAATGGGGCACAATGAGCAGTTCTTC.